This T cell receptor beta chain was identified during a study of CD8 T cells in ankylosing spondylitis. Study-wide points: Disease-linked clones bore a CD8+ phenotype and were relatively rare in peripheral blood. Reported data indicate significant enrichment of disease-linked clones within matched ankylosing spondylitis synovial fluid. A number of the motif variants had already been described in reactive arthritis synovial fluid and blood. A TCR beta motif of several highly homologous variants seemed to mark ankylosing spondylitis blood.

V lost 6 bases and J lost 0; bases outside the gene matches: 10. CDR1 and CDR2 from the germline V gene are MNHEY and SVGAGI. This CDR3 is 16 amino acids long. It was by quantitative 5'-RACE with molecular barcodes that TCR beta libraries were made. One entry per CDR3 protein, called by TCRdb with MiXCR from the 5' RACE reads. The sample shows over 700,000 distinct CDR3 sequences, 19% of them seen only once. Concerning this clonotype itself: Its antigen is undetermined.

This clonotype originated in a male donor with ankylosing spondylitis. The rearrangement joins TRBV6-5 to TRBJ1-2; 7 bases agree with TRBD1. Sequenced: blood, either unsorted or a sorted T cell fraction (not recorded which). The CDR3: CASRYGTAGANYGYTF. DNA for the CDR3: TGTGCCAGCAGATACGGGACAGCGGGAGCTAACTATGGCTACACCTTC.